A selection of T cell receptor beta chains follows, all from one sample in a study of cytomegalovirus exposure and HLA in healthy donors. Measured with immunoSEQ multiplex PCR; TCRdb has only the in-frame clones, and not every one. This table has about 190,000 clones, around three quarters appearing once. The sample consisted of PBMCs. The source of these receptors is a woman between 18 and 29 years old in good health and CMV-seronegative. Each CDR3 is given with its conserved first and last residue. D genes are given only for firm matches. The size field is filled for only some rows; it gives once, few, many or a size class.

size	V	J	length	D	CDR3	DNA
-	TRBV29-1	TRBJ1-1	13	-	CSVEDPMDTEAFF	TGCAGCGTTGAAGATCCTATGGACACTGAAGCTTTCTTT
-	TRBV6-5	TRBJ2-7	14	TRBD1	CASSYRDSSYEQYF	TGTGCCAGCAGTTACCGGGACAGCTCCTACGAGCAGTACTTC
-	TRBV28	TRBJ2-7	14	TRBD1	CASSQQGPTYEQYF	TGTGCCAGCAGTCAACAGGGGCCGACCTACGAGCAGTACTTC
-	TRBV7-7	TRBJ2-7	13	TRBD2	CASSPTSGHEQYF	TGTGCTAGCAGCCCGACTAGCGGTCACGAGCAGTACTTC
-	TRBV5-1	TRBJ2-3	16	TRBD1	CASSSEGQGRADTQYF	TGCGCCAGCAGCTCGGAGGGACAGGGAAGGGCAGATACGCAGTATTTT
once	TRBV9	TRBJ2-6	18	TRBD2	CASSVELAGVSGANVLTF	TGTGCCAGCAGCGTAGAGTTAGCGGGAGTCTCTGGGGCCAACGTCCTGACTTTC
-	TRBV19	TRBJ2-7	17	TRBD1	CASSTGQGGIGVYEQYF	TGTGCCAGTAGTACCGGACAGGGAGGAATAGGGGTCTACGAGCAGTACTTC
few	TRBV4-1	TRBJ1-4	15	TRBD1	CASSQVGTGNEKLFF	TGCGCCAGCAGCCAAGTTGGGACAGGTAATGAAAAACTGTTTTTT
-	TRBV15	TRBJ1-3	16	-	CATSRDLSGPGNTIYF	TGTGCCACCAGCAGAGATTTGTCAGGGCCTGGAAACACCATATATTTT
-	TRBV28	TRBJ2-7	14	-	CASSLQLEPYEQYF	TGTGCCAGCAGTTTACAGCTGGAGCCCTACGAGCAGTACTTC
once	TRBV28	TRBJ1-2	15	TRBD1	CASSYGGQGAGGYTF	TGTGCCAGCAGTTATGGTGGACAGGGGGCAGGTGGCTACACCTTC
-	TRBV5-1	TRBJ2-5	14	-	CASSLVQAQETQYF	TGCGCCAGCAGCTTGGTTCAGGCCCAAGAGACCCAGTACTTC
-	TRBV7-9	TRBJ2-3	17	TRBD2	CASSRGLAGTDTDTQYF	TGTGCCAGCAGCCGTGGACTAGCGGGGACCGACACAGATACGCAGTATTTT
-	TRBV4-2	TRBJ2-7	14	TRBD1	CASTQDRRSYEQYF	TGTGCCAGCACCCAGGACAGGCGATCCTACGAGCAGTACTTC
few	TRBV5-6	TRBJ2-7	14	TRBD1	CASSGAGQGYEQYF	TGTGCCAGCAGCGGCGCAGGACAGGGCTACGAGCAGTACTTC
-	TRBV4-2	TRBJ1-2	15	TRBD1	CASSQSGQDGYGYTF	TGTGCCAGCAGCCAATCCGGACAGGATGGCTATGGCTACACCTTC
-	TRBV6-6	TRBJ1-2	14	-	CASSSSRGAGGYTF	TGTGCCAGCAGCTCGTCTCGGGGGGCAGGCGGCTACACCTTC
-	TRBV28	TRBJ2-5	14	TRBD2	CASSPGGGRETQYF	TGTGCCAGCAGTCCCGGGGGGGGCCGCGAGACCCAGTACTTC
-	TRBV19	TRBJ2-3	15	TRBD2	CASSSSGRNADTQYF	TGTGCCAGTAGTTCTAGCGGGAGAAACGCAGATACGCAGTATTTT
-	TRBV10-2	TRBJ1-1	13	TRBD1	CASRGQENTEAFF	TGCGCCAGCAGGGGACAGGAGAACACTGAAGCTTTCTTT
-	TRBV2	TRBJ1-2	14	-	CASSETGGNYGYTF	TGTGCCAGCAGTGAAACCGGGGGTAACTATGGCTACACCTTC
-	TRBV28	TRBJ2-5	15	TRBD2	CASSQAGGQQETQYF	TGTGCCAGCAGCCAAGCGGGGGGGCAACAAGAGACCCAGTACTTC
-	TRBV5-6	TRBJ2-7	15	TRBD2	CASSPEGLAGDEQYF	TGTGCCAGCAGCCCGGAGGGACTAGCGGGCGACGAGCAGTACTTC
-	TRBV7-9	TRBJ2-5	16	TRBD2	CASSSGLAGAAETQYF	TGTGCCAGCAGCTCGGGACTAGCGGGAGCAGCCGAGACCCAGTACTTC
-	TRBV7-8	TRBJ2-7	12	-	CASSLNSYEQYF	TGTGCCAGCAGCTTAAACTCGTACGAGCAGTACTTC
-	TRBV5-4	TRBJ1-1	16	-	CASSSRTQGFGTEAFF	TGTGCCAGCAGCTCCAGGACCCAGGGTTTTGGCACTGAAGCTTTCTTT
-	TRBV30	TRBJ1-6	14	-	CAWTRGGGDLPLHF	TGTGCCTGGACCCGCGGGGGGGGCGACTTACCCCTCCACTTT
-	TRBV9	TRBJ2-1	15	TRBD2	CASSPGLAGVNEQFF	TGTGCCAGCAGCCCGGGACTAGCGGGAGTTAATGAGCAGTTCTTC
-	TRBV5-6	TRBJ2-7	12	-	CASGLRDYEQYF	TGTGCCAGCGGCCTCCGTGACTACGAGCAGTACTTC
-	TRBV19	TRBJ2-6	16	-	CASVQGISSGANVLTF	TGTGCCTCGGTTCAGGGGATCTCCTCTGGGGCCAACGTCCTGACTTTC